Presented here are 29 T cell receptor beta chains from one specimen sequenced in a study of shared clonotypes between healthy human individuals (dated by TCRdb to the early 2020s). Libraries were prepared through the immunoSEQ multiplex PCR assay. The clones in this table, taken by TCRdb from immuneACCESS, are in-frame only. Not every clone is retained; where verified, under half of the shortfall comes from an unresolved V gene, and the cause of the rest is unknown. In all, the sample holds approximately 1.4 million clones, and 98% of those were seen once. The ten largest clones capture approximately 0.44% of the sample. Sequences were obtained from naive CD4+ T cells sorted from blood. Explained via the paper, the cell subset or site label denotes: CD45RA+ positively selected. The receptors shown here come from a man aged 25 to 40 in good health.

This chain connects TRBV30 to TRBJ1-2; D gene ambiguous. CDR1 is GTSNPN, CDR2 SVGIG, per germline (reference sequence). V lost 2 bases and J 4 bases, leaving 8 bases between the germline ends. CDR3 size: 12 residues. The DNA for the CDR3 is TGTGCCTGGAGTCCGGGGTTCTATGGCTACACCTTC. Amino acid sequence: CAWSPGFYGYTF.

This sequence joins TRBV29-1 and TRBJ2-7; 7 bases align to TRBD1. From germline, CDR1 is SQVTM and CDR2 ANQGSEA. V lost 3 bases to trimming and J lost 2 bases; unmatched junction nucleotides: 4. This CDR3 contains 13 residues. The DNA of the CDR3 is TGCAGCGTTGAGCGGACAGGCACCTACGAGCAGTACTTC. This encodes CSVERTGTYEQYF.

This clone was detected only a few times. At one of its ends the junction is not consistent with the germline gene, which may arise from a read error. This rearrangement joins TRBV7-2 to TRBJ1-2, with 9 bases fitting TRBD1. The CDR3 loop spans 15 amino acids. From germline, CDR1 is SGHTA and CDR2 FQGNSA. The CDR3, as DNA: TGTGCCAGCAGCATAGCCACCAAGGGACAGGGAGGCTACACCTTC. It is translated as CASSIATKGQGGYTF.

The chain uses TRBV5-1 and TRBJ2-7; D might be TRBD1 (5 bases). The CDR3 loop spans 15 amino acids. Germline lookup yields CDR1 SGHRS and CDR2 YFSETQ. Deletions cut 1 base from V and 2 bases from J, with 13 bases between. This CDR3 reads CASSLISAGPYEQYF. For the CDR3, the DNA is TGCGCCAGCAGCTTGATCTCAGCAGGGCCCTACGAGCAGTACTTC.

The chain couples TRBV4-3 to TRBJ2-1; perhaps TRBD1 as D (6 bases). Trimming stripped 6 bases from V and 3 bases from J, with 12 bases between. Germline CDR1 LGHNA, CDR2 YSLEER. The CDR3 length is 14 residues. The CDR3 DNA is TGCGCCAGCAGTCGGACAGCAGTCTACAATGAGCAGTTCTTC. Protein product: CASSRTAVYNEQFF.

This chain uses TRBV7-8 with TRBJ2-3; D may be TRBD2 (5 bases). V shed 2 bases and J shed 0 bases, with 9 bases lying between them. Per germline, CDR1 SGHVS and CDR2 FQNEAQ. The CDR3 covers 15 residues. As DNA, the CDR3 is TGTGCCAGCAGCTTATCAAGCGGAAGCACAGATACGCAGTATTTT. This gives the protein CASSLSSGSTDTQYF.

The V call is TRBV5-1, the J call TRBJ1-2; TRBD1 is a possible D gene (5 bases). Trimming pared 5 bases from V and 0 bases from J, leaving 14 bases between. This CDR3 is built from 15 residues. In germline, CDR1 is SGHRS, CDR2 YFSETQ. Here the CDR3 DNA reads TGCGCCAGCAGTCGTGGGACGGAAACTAACTATGGCTACACCTTC. Translated: CASSRGTETNYGYTF.

The chain uses TRBV5-6 and TRBJ2-5; the D call may be TRBD1 or TRBD2 (5 bases each). Germline assignment: CDR1 SGHDT and CDR2 YYEEEE. The CDR3 loop spans 13 amino acids. Trimming removed 3 bases at V and 2 bases at J, with 8 bases between. The CDR3 region has the DNA TGTGCCAGCAGCTCGGGACGGCAAGAGACCCAGTACTTC. Translation: CASSSGRQETQYF.

The gene calls are TRBV5-8 and TRBJ2-7, with unresolved D. Looked up from germline, CDR1 is SGHTS and CDR2 is YDEGEE. CDR3 length equals 17 residues. The V gene lost 2 bases and the J gene lost 5 bases, with 23 bases spanning the gap. As DNA, the CDR3 is TGTGCCAGCAGCTTAACAATTGGGTTGGAAACGCTCCACGAGCAGTACTTC. Amino acids: CASSLTIGLETLHEQYF.

V gene TRBV11-2 combines with J gene TRBJ2-1; TRBD1 matches 9 bases. This CDR3 spans 14 amino acids. The ends lost 5 bases at V and 7 bases at J; junction bases unmatched: 6. CDR1 is SGHAT, CDR2 FQNNGV, per germline. The CDR3 reads CASSPRTGVNEQFF. The CDR3 DNA is TGTGCCAGCAGCCCGCGGACAGGGGTGAATGAGCAGTTCTTC.

The rearrangement uses TRBV18 and TRBJ2-1, with 9 nucleotides matching TRBD2. The CDR3 sequence is 18 residues long. Germline trimming cut 1 base from V and 5 bases from J; bases unmatched to any gene: 12. Germline V lookup: CDR1 KGHSH, CDR2 LQKENI. The CDR3 loop is CASSPLVGTGLAHNEQFF. The CDR3 DNA reads TGTGCCAGCTCACCACTGGTAGGAACGGGACTAGCCCACAATGAGCAGTTCTTC. Complete variable domain (other parts from reference TRBV18 and TRBJ2-1): NAGVMQNPRHLVRRRGQEARLRCSPMKGHSHVYWYRQLPEEGLKFMVYLQKENIIDESGMPKERFSAEFPKEGPSILRIQQVVRGDSAAYFCASSPLVGTGLAHNEQFFGPGTRLTVL.

The rearrangement uses TRBV2 and TRBJ1-2; 8 bases align to TRBD1. CDR1 and CDR2 (germline): SNHLY, FYNNEI. Trimming cost V 6 bases and J 2 bases; bases outside gene matches: 5. This CDR3 spans 14 amino acids. CDR3 protein: CASRTRQGNYGYTF. The CDR3 nucleotides read TGTGCCAGCAGAACCAGACAGGGGAACTATGGCTACACCTTC.

This chain connects TRBV6-5 to TRBJ2-2; 10 bases map to TRBD2. This CDR3 has 16 residues. Losses at the gene ends were 2 bases for V and 5 bases for J; bases not matched to a gene: 5. The germline CDR1 and CDR2 sequences are MNHEY and SVGAGI. In DNA form, the CDR3 reads TGTGCCAGCAGTTACCTAGCGGGAGTGAGGACCGGGGAGCTGTTTTTT. The encoded protein is CASSYLAGVRTGELFF.

Regarding this clone: The sample has other DNA sequences that encode this CDR3 too. The chain couples TRBV2 to TRBJ2-7, with D unclear. Trimming shortened V by 2 bases and J by 4 bases, and 6 bases separated the two germline ends. This CDR3 spans 12 amino acids. Per the germline V gene, CDR1 is SNHLY and CDR2 is FYNNEI. CDR3 in amino acids: CASSERDYEQYF. Here the CDR3 DNA reads TGTGCCAGCAGTGAACGTGATTACGAGCAGTACTTC.

The V call is TRBV5-1, the J call TRBJ2-1, with 14 bases that match TRBD2. The CDR3 is made up of 15 amino acids. V lost 4 bases to trimming and J lost 8 bases; unmatched junction nucleotides: 5. The V gene's germline CDR1 is SGHRS and CDR2 YFSETQ. The CDR3: CASSTGLAGADEQFF. The CDR3 DNA follows: TGCGCCAGCAGCACGGGACTAGCGGGAGCTGATGAGCAGTTCTTC. The full variable domain, in which reference TRBV5-1 and TRBJ2-1 provide the parts outside the CDR3, is KAGVTQTPRYLIKTRGQQVTLSCSPISGHRSVSWYQQTPGQGLQFLFEYFSETQRNKGNFPGRFSGRQFSNSRSEMNVSTLELGDSALYLCASSTGLAGADEQFFGPGTRLTVL.

The V and J genes are TRBV18 and TRBJ1-2, with no clear D. The CDR3 spans 12 residues. The V gene lost 2 bases and the J gene lost 8 bases, with 9 bases spanning the gap. CDR1 is KGHSH and CDR2 is LQKENI in the germline V gene. The CDR3 sequence: CASSPGVFGYTF. The CDR3 DNA follows: TGTGCCAGCTCACCAGGGGTATTCGGCTACACCTTC.

This clone has only one observation. This same CDR3 is encoded by further DNA sequences in the sample. The chain carries TRBV5-4 and TRBJ2-1, with TRBD2 matching 14 bases. The CDR3 has 14 amino acids. Germline V gene data show CDR1 as SGHNT and CDR2 as YYREEE (reference sequence). With 4 bases clipped from V and 6 bases from J, the junction kept 0 bases outside the gene matches. This CDR3 reads CASSGLAGGNEQFF. The CDR3 DNA reads as TGTGCCAGCAGCGGACTAGCGGGAGGCAATGAGCAGTTCTTC.

V is TRBV19 and J is TRBJ1-1; 7 bases map to TRBD1. The CDR3 length is 13 residues. Per germline, CDR1 LNHDA and CDR2 SQIVND (reference sequence). Trimming cost V 2 bases and J 7 bases; bases outside gene matches: 4. In nucleotides, the CDR3 is TGTGCCAGTAGTATACTCCGGGACAGTGAAGCTTTCTTT. Its translation is CASSILRDSEAFF.

The chain employs TRBV11-2 and TRBJ1-1, with 7 bases fitting TRBD1. The CDR3 has 18 residues. Trimming at V came to 7 bases and at J to 4 bases, leaving 21 bases not matched to a gene. The germline CDR1 and CDR2 sequences are SGHAT and FQNNGV. The CDR3 loop reads CASTQELRTGRNSTEAFF. The CDR3 DNA follows: TGTGCCAGCACGCAAGAACTCCGGACAGGACGAAATTCCACTGAAGCTTTCTTT.

Only one count was recorded for this clone. The V and J genes are TRBV5-8 and TRBJ2-7; a possible D gene is TRBD1 (6 bases). The CDR3 runs 13 residues. Germline CDR1 is SGHTS and CDR2 is YDEGEE. The ends were cut back, 4 bases at V and 6 bases at J, with 14 bases in the middle. CDR3 protein: CASSRGQLREQYF. The CDR3 coding sequence is TGTGCCAGCAGCAGAGGACAGCTCCGCGAGCAGTACTTC. The full variable domain, rest sourced from reference TRBV5-8 and TRBJ2-7, is EAGVTQSPTHLIKTRGQQATLRCSPISGHTSVYWYQQALGLGLQFLLWYDEGEERNRGNFPPRFSGRQFPNYSSELNVNALELEDSALYLCASSRGQLREQYFGPGTRLTVT.

The J gene is TRBJ1-2, the V gene TRBV28; the D gene is possibly TRBD1 (5 bases). The CDR3 consists of 13 residues. CDR1 and CDR2 (germline): MDHEN, SYDVKM. V was clipped by 2 bases and J by 5 bases, with 9 bases between them. CDR3 sequence reads: CASSLGTDYGYTF. In DNA form, the CDR3 reads TGTGCCAGCAGTTTAGGGACTGATTATGGCTACACCTTC.

The chain links TRBV11-2 to TRBJ2-1; 9 bases align to TRBD1. CDR3 length: 16 residues. Germline CDR1 reads SGHAT; CDR2 reads FQNNGV. V gave up 6 bases and J gave up 4 bases; unmatched junction bases: 10. The chain's CDR3 is CASRRPGQGIYNEQFF. The CDR3 nucleotides are TGTGCCAGCAGGCGCCCGGGACAGGGAATTTACAATGAGCAGTTCTTC.

The V call is TRBV5-1, the J call TRBJ2-2; 12 positions agree with TRBD2. Per germline, CDR1 SGHRS and CDR2 YFSETQ. J lost 1 base, V lost 4 bases, and 2 bases had no gene match. CDR3 length: 16 amino acids. The CDR3 DNA reads TGCGCCAGCAGCATACTAGCGGGAGGGAACACCGGGGAGCTGTTTTTT. Residues: CASSILAGGNTGELFF.

The V gene is TRBV5-1, the J gene TRBJ2-1; 9 positions match TRBD2. The germline gives CDR1 SGHRS, CDR2 YFSETQ. With V trimmed by 4 bases and J by 8 bases, 10 bases remained unmatched. The CDR3 has 15 amino acids. CDR3 residues: CASSRTSAEGDEQFF. The CDR3, as DNA: TGCGCCAGCAGCCGGACTAGCGCCGAAGGGGATGAGCAGTTCTTC.

The rearrangement joins TRBV29-1 to TRBJ2-1, with 9 bases that match TRBD1. The length of the CDR3 is 14 residues. Germline CDR1 and CDR2: SQVTM and ANQGSEA. The junction had 9 bases not matched to a gene; V was cut back by 6 bases and J by 6 bases. Written as DNA, the CDR3 is TGCAGCGTGCTGGACAGGGGAAAGCCCAATGAGCAGTTCTTC. Protein: CSVLDRGKPNEQFF.

The chain links TRBV15 to TRBJ1-2; possible D gene TRBD1, 6 bases. The germline CDR1 and CDR2 sequences are LNHNV and YYDKDF (reference sequence). This CDR3 has 16 residues. Trimming shortened V by 5 bases and J by 9 bases, and 25 bases separated the two germline ends. The CDR3 loop reads CATSVLMTGEVMSYTF. CDR3 sequence (DNA): TGTGCCACCAGCGTATTAATGACAGGAGAAGTTATGAGCTACACCTTC.

V and J are TRBV15 and TRBJ2-3; D is possibly TRBD1 (6 bases). The V end was cut by 0 bases, the J end by 0 bases, with 13 bases between. CDR3 length: 17 amino acids. The germline gives CDR1 LNHNV, CDR2 YYDKDF (reference sequence). CDR3 coding DNA: TGTGCCACCAGCAGAGATCGTTGGCAGGGGAGCACAGATACGCAGTATTTT. It translates to CATSRDRWQGSTDTQYF.

The V call is TRBV28, the J call TRBJ1-4; 7 nucleotides line up with TRBD1. The CDR3 loop spans 15 amino acids. With V trimmed by 7 bases and J by 0 bases, 5 bases remained unmatched. CDR1 and CDR2 from the germline V gene are MDHEN and SYDVKM. DNA of the CDR3: TGTGCCAGCAAAAAGGGGGCTCCAACTAATGAAAAACTGTTTTTT. Its protein is CASKKGAPTNEKLFF.

This chain joins TRBV6-6 and TRBJ2-7, with D possibly TRBD2 on 5 matching bases. The CDR3 has 13 residues. The germline V gene has CDR1 MNHNY and CDR2 SVGAGI (reference sequence). V lost 10 bases, J lost 6 bases, and 19 bases lay in between. This chain's CDR3 is CATSGLFAGEQYF. CDR3 in DNA: TGTGCCACCTCGGGATTATTTGCTGGCGAGCAGTACTTC.